This TCR beta chain was identified during a study of T cell responses to AZD1222 COVID-19 vaccine. Study findings and constraints: An increase in Spike-specific TCR breadth and depth was observed after two AZD1222 doses. It should be noted that donors were predominantly white British and more often female, and clonal diversity was possibly underestimated.

Sequencing used immunoSEQ multiplex PCR; TCRdb keeps in-frame clones, though not all of them. The sample has approximately 160,000 clones, 94% seen once; the top ten hold under 6%. This CDR3 is built from 18 residues. V lost 2 bases, J lost 4 bases, and 22 bases lay in between. Germline CDR1 is LGHDT and CDR2 is YNNKEL (reference sequence). Regarding this clone: The antigen is not known.

Specimen: peripheral blood, collected 28 days after the second AZD1222 dose. This TCR was recovered from an adult who received the AZD1222 COVID-19 vaccine. This chain connects TRBV3-1 (or the pseudogene TRBV3-2) to TRBJ2-3, with a possible D match to TRBD1 (6 bases). The CDR3 spells CASSQYGLGSNRADTQYF. CDR3 coding DNA: TGTGCCAGCAGCCAATACGGACTGGGATCGAACAGGGCAGATACGCAGTATTTT.